A single sample is the source of the 18 T cell receptor beta chains below, sequenced in a study of CD8 T cells in ankylosing spondylitis. Whole-study results and caveats: Seven to nine highly homologous variants formed a TCR beta motif that appeared characteristic of ankylosing spondylitis blood.

No cognate antigen is known for these TCRs. TCRdb itself ran the 5' RACE reads through MiXCR, one entry per CDR3 protein. The sample has hundreds of thousands of distinct CDR3 sequences; roughly a quarter are singletons. Sequencing input: blood, either unsorted or a sorted T cell fraction (not recorded which). These receptors were obtained from a male donor with ankylosing spondylitis.

The chain is built from TRBV12-3 or TRBV12-4 and TRBJ1-5; the D gene is possibly TRBD1 (6 bases). The CDR3 covers 16 residues. With 6 bases removed from V and 0 bases from J, the gap between germline ends came to 15 bases. The CDR3 DNA reads TGTGCCAGCAGCCTACGGGGGGCAGATAGCAATCAGCCCCAGCATTTT. It yields the protein CASSLRGADSNQPQHF.

This clonotype appeared a few times. V is TRBV28 and J is TRBJ1-1, with D tentatively TRBD1 (6 bases). Germline V lookup: CDR1 MDHEN, CDR2 SYDVKM. V was trimmed by 7 bases and J by 4 bases, leaving 16 bases between them. CDR3 size: 14 residues. The CDR3 is CASIPQGSVTEAFF. Written as DNA, the CDR3 is TGTGCCAGCATTCCCCAGGGGAGCGTCACTGAAGCTTTCTTT.

The chain employs TRBV25-1 and TRBJ2-5; 7 nucleotides align to TRBD2. Germline assignment: CDR1 MGHDK and CDR2 SYGVNS. CDR3 size: 13 residues. J lost 4 bases, V lost 3 bases, and 2 bases had no gene match. The CDR3, as DNA: TGTGCCAGCAGTGAGGGCGGGAGAGAGACCCAGTACTTC. This sequence encodes CASSEGGRETQYF.

The table lists this clonotype with a few counts. The J gene is TRBJ2-1, the V gene TRBV7-9, with TRBD2 identical over 7 bases. V was pared by 3 bases and J by 2 bases, with 7 bases of the junction left unmatched. Germline V CDR1 and CDR2: SEHNR, FQNEAQ (reference sequence). This CDR3 has 16 amino acids. The CDR3 sequence is CASSFGGGRAYNEQFF. For the CDR3, the DNA is TGTGCCAGCAGCTTTGGAGGAGGGAGGGCCTACAATGAGCAGTTCTTC. Looking up the rest from reference TRBV7-9 and TRBJ2-1 gives the full variable domain: DTGVSQNPRHKITKRGQNVTFRCDPISEHNRLYWYRQTLGQGPEFLTYFQNEAQLEKSRLLSDRFSAERPKGSFSTLEIQRTEQGDSAMYLCASSFGGGRAYNEQFFGPGTRLTVL.

The chain combines TRBV7-9 with TRBJ2-3, with D perhaps TRBD2 (5 bases). V lost 0 bases and J 1 base, leaving 11 bases between the germline ends. The CDR3 runs to 16 residues. CDR1 is SEHNR and CDR2 is FQNEAQ in the germline V gene (reference sequence). The chain's CDR3 is CASSLALGSGTDTQYF. The CDR3 DNA reads TGTGCCAGCAGCTTAGCGCTCGGTAGCGGCACAGATACGCAGTATTTT.

V gene TRBV20-1 combines with J gene TRBJ1-1; D is undetermined. Germline CDR1 DFQATT, CDR2 SNEGSKA (reference sequence). CDR3 size: 13 residues. V was pared by 6 bases and J by 1 base, with 12 bases between. CDR3 in amino acids: CSAPRGANTEAFF. In DNA, the CDR3 is TGCAGTGCCCCGCGGGGAGCGAACACTGAAGCTTTCTTT.

The chain is built from TRBV18 and TRBJ2-5; 7 nucleotides agree with TRBD1. V trimming: 1 base; J trimming: 4 bases; junction bases outside the gene matches: 15. The CDR3 totals 18 residues. Germline loops: CDR1 KGHSH, CDR2 LQKENI. Here the CDR3 reads CASSPRSSTGFMIETQYF. Written as DNA, the CDR3 is TGTGCCAGCTCACCACGATCTTCGACAGGGTTTATGATAGAGACCCAGTACTTC.

The sample holds a few counts of this clonotype. V usage is TRBV5-1 and J usage is TRBJ2-3; D is ambiguous. Trimming cost V 0 bases and J 2 bases, with 13 bases left between them. Germline values: CDR1 SGHRS, CDR2 YFSETQ. CDR3 length equals 16 residues. The CDR3 here is CASSLVGQAYTDTQYF. For the CDR3, the DNA is TGCGCCAGCAGCTTGGTTGGCCAAGCGTACACAGATACGCAGTATTTT.

On this clonotype: Mismatch with germline at one junction end may stem from a read error. The chain is built from TRBV29-1 and TRBJ2-1; 11 bases map to TRBD2. This CDR3 comprises 16 residues. Looked up from germline, CDR1 is SQVTM and CDR2 is ANQGSEA. In nucleotides, the CDR3 is TGCAGCGCTGAACCGGGACTAGCGGAGTCCTACAATGAGCAGTTCTTC. Translation gives CSAEPGLAESYNEQFF.

J is TRBJ2-3 and V is TRBV10-3, with D hard to call. Trimming removed 6 bases at V and 2 bases at J, with 9 bases between. The CDR3 totals 13 residues. Germline V lookup: CDR1 ENHRY, CDR2 SYGVKD. CDR3 bases: TGTGCCATCAGACCGGACCTCACAGATACGCAGTATTTT. Translating it yields CAIRPDLTDTQYF.

The chain links TRBV12-3 or TRBV12-4 to TRBJ2-7; D perhaps matches TRBD1 (6 bases). The V end lost 5 bases, the J end lost 5 bases, and 16 bases lay between the germline ends. The CDR3 has 14 amino acids. CDR3 residues: CASSPRDNRDEQYF. CDR3 coding DNA: TGTGCCAGCAGTCCCCGGGACAACCGGGACGAGCAGTACTTC.

J is TRBJ2-1 and V is TRBV4-2; 11 bases align to TRBD2. The CDR3 totals 18 residues. Germline CDR1 reads LGHNA; CDR2 reads YNFKEQ. The V and J ends lost 0 bases and 4 bases, in that order; junction bases with no gene match: 8. This chain's CDR3 is CASSQDRSGTSGYNEQFF. The CDR3 DNA reads as TGTGCCAGCAGCCAAGATAGGTCCGGGACTAGCGGATACAATGAGCAGTTCTTC.

The rearrangement joins TRBV9 to TRBJ2-7; 8 bases are shared with TRBD1. This CDR3 has 15 amino acids. The ends lost 3 bases at V and 2 bases at J; junction bases unmatched: 7. CDR1 and CDR2 (germline): SGDLS, YYNGEE. CDR3 in DNA: TGTGCCAGCAGCGCAGACCCCAGGGGGCCCTACGAGCAGTACTTC. Translating gives CASSADPRGPYEQYF.

There are a few counts of this clonotype. The CDR3 loop reads CASSLYTAANIQYF. In DNA form, the CDR3 reads TGTGCCAGCAGCTTGTATACGGCAGCGAACATTCAGTACTTC. This chain connects TRBV5-6 to TRBJ2-4; D call uncertain. V lost 1 base to trimming and J lost 7 bases, with 12 bases between them. The germline V gene has CDR1 SGHDT and CDR2 YYEEEE. The CDR3 consists of 14 residues. The whole variable domain, remainder taken from reference TRBV5-6 and TRBJ2-4, is DAGVTQSPTHLIKTRGQQVTLRCSPKSGHDTVSWYQQALGQGPQFIFQYYEEEERQRGNFPDRFSGHQFPNYSSELNVNALLLGDSALYLCASSLYTAANIQYFGAGTRLSVL.

This chain links TRBV12-3 or TRBV12-4 with TRBJ2-3; 10 nucleotides align to TRBD2. V lost 5 bases to trimming and J lost 5 bases; unmatched junction nucleotides: 7. CDR3 length equals 15 residues. CDR3 DNA: TGTGCCAGCAGTATCGTAGCGGGAGGCGGAGATACGCAGTATTTT. This codes for CASSIVAGGGDTQYF.

This clonotype was recorded a few times. The V gene is TRBV12-3 or TRBV12-4, the J gene TRBJ1-2, with unresolved D. The CDR3 runs 12 residues. V gave up 3 bases and J gave up 8 bases, with 10 bases separating them. CDR3 bases: TGTGCCAGCAGTTTGGGTGGGTTCGGCTACACCTTC. Its protein product is CASSLGGFGYTF.

A few counts support this clonotype. DNA for the CDR3: TGTGCCAGCATGGCGGGCAGGGGTTGGGAAAAACTGTTTTTT. Translating it yields CASMAGRGWEKLFF. The chain combines TRBV12-3 or TRBV12-4 with TRBJ1-4; perhaps TRBD1 as D (6 bases). V lost 7 bases and J lost 8, with 17 bases in between. The CDR3 runs to 14 residues.

This clonotype was recorded a few times. The rearrangement uses TRBV18 and TRBJ1-4; tentative D call: TRBD1 (5 bases). The length of the CDR3 is 16 residues. Trimming took off 3 bases at V and 0 bases at J, with 11 bases between the two ends. The germline V gene encodes CDR1 KGHSH and CDR2 LQKENI. In nucleotides, the CDR3 is TGTGCCAGCTCACCCCGCGGGGCCGCAACTAATGAAAAACTGTTTTTT. Translation: CASSPRGAATNEKLFF. Full variable domain (missing parts from reference TRBV18 and TRBJ1-4): NAGVMQNPRHLVRRRGQEARLRCSPMKGHSHVYWYRQLPEEGLKFMVYLQKENIIDESGMPKERFSAEFPKEGPSILRIQQVVRGDSAAYFCASSPRGAATNEKLFFGSGTQLSVL.